The following is a T cell receptor beta chain sequence with its context. Its matching antigen is unknown. This sample was included in a study of Ad26.COV2.S vaccination and SARS-CoV-2 variants. Across the whole study: The Ad26.COV2.S arm of the COV1001 trial was where the donor was placed. Study-level points and caveats: Compared with placebo recipients, vaccine recipients had higher spike-specific TCR breadth.

Assay used: immunoSEQ multiplex PCR; TCRdb lists only in-frame clones, some missing. The table lists around 450,000 clones, nearly 90% of them singletons. Specified treatment: about 20 received Ad26.COV2.S at low or high dose, single or two shots; 5 received placebo; per-sample allocation not given. The investigators took samples on day 63 after the first vaccine or placebo injection. The donor's status was that of an adult aged 18-55 years in Boston. This CDR3 is 14 amino acids long. V was pared by 4 bases and J by 9 bases, with 19 bases between. CDR1 and CDR2 (germline): SGHTS, YDEGEE. This receptor was obtained from a person aged 18-60 years who received the Ad26.COV2.S COVID-19 vaccine or a placebo. Here the sequenced sample was peripheral blood, taken in a trial of Ad26.COV2.S vaccine versus placebo. The chain carries TRBV5-8 and TRBJ2-5; D is possibly TRBD1 or TRBD2 (5 bases each). The CDR3 nucleotides read TGTGCCAGCAGCACTTACAGGAACGGGGCGGCCCAGTACTTC. This encodes CASSTYRNGAAQYF.